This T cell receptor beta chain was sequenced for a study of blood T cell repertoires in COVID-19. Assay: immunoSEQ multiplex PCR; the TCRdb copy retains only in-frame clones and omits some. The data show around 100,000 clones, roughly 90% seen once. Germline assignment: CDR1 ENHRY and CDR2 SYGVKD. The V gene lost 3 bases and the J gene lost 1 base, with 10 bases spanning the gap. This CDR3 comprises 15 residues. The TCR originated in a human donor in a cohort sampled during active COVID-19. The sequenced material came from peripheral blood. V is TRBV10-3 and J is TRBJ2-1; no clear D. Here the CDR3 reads CAISETTVSYNEQFF. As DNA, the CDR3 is TGTGCCATCAGTGAAACGACTGTTTCCTACAATGAGCAGTTCTTC.